This TCR beta chain was obtained from a study of CD8 T cells in ankylosing spondylitis. Broader study findings: Some of the motif variants had earlier been found in reactive arthritis patients' fluid and blood. Disease-linked clones were reportedly significantly enriched in matched ankylosing spondylitis synovial fluid. Within ankylosing spondylitis blood, a TCR beta motif made up of fewer than ten highly homologous variants appeared to be characteristic. The authors found the disease-linked clones to be CD8+ and relatively rare in peripheral blood.

Scientists made TCR beta libraries using quantitative 5'-RACE with molecular barcodes. TCRdb re-called the 5' RACE reads through MiXCR, storing one row per CDR3 protein. The sample holds approximately 540,000 distinct CDR3 sequences; about 13% are singletons and the top ten take around 7%. On this clonotype itself: Its target is unknown.

Per germline, CDR1 MNHEY and CDR2 SMNVEV (reference sequence). V was pared by 3 bases and J by 0 bases, with 10 bases between. The length of the CDR3 is 15 residues. The sequenced sample was blood, either unsorted or a sorted T cell fraction (not recorded which). The gene calls are TRBV27 and TRBJ2-3, with D hard to call. The sequence derives from a male donor with ankylosing spondylitis. DNA of the CDR3: TGTGCCAGCAGTTTCCGGCGGCCTAGCACAGATACGCAGTATTTT. As protein: CASSFRRPSTDTQYF.